What follows are 22 T cell receptor beta chains derived from one specimen sequenced in a study of T cells in tuberculosis. Time point specified: new active TB diagnosis, blood taken before or within 7 days of starting treatment. Produced via immunoSEQ multiplex PCR; TCRdb's table is partial and in-frame only. The table records 30,000 to 35,000 clones, approximately 93% of them present only once. Sequences were derived from PBMCs, sampled at tuberculosis diagnosis. The receptor set was obtained from an adult with tuberculosis.

The chain recombines TRBV5-1 with TRBJ2-7, with 9 bases aligning to TRBD1. The CDR3 spans 17 residues. V lost 4 bases and J lost 0; bases outside the gene matches: 11. The germline V gene encodes CDR1 SGHRS and CDR2 YFSETQ. The CDR3 nucleotides read TGCGCCAGCAGCCCGGGGACAGGGCCCCTTACCTCCTACGAGCAGTACTTC. Protein sequence: CASSPGTGPLTSYEQYF. The full variable domain, completed using reference TRBV5-1 and TRBJ2-7, is KAGVTQTPRYLIKTRGQQVTLSCSPISGHRSVSWYQQTPGQGLQFLFEYFSETQRNKGNFPGRFSGRQFSNSRSEMNVSTLELGDSALYLCASSPGTGPLTSYEQYFGPGTRLTVT.

V and J are TRBV10-2 and TRBJ1-5; TRBD1 is a possible D gene (5 bases). There are 13 residues in the CDR3. In germline, CDR1 is WSHSY, CDR2 SAAADI. Trimming pared 4 bases from V and 3 bases from J, leaving 7 bases between. The CDR3 region has the DNA TGCGCCAGCAGTGGACAGCTCAATCAGCCCCAGCATTTT. Translation gives CASSGQLNQPQHF.

The genes are TRBV4-1 and TRBJ1-6; no clear D gene. V lost 1 base and J lost 8, with 15 bases in between. Germline V gene sequence: CDR1 MGHRA, CDR2 YSYEKL. This CDR3 spans 16 amino acids. CDR3 loop: CASSQGSGIRDSPLHF. The CDR3, as DNA: TGCGCCAGCAGCCAAGGGTCCGGGATTAGGGATTCACCCCTCCACTTT.

The chain couples TRBV5-1 to TRBJ2-5, with 7 bases lining up with TRBD2. Germline CDR1 and CDR2: SGHRS and YFSETQ. The length of the CDR3 is 15 residues. V lost 4 bases to trimming and J lost 5 bases; unmatched junction nucleotides: 11. For the CDR3, the DNA is TGCGCCAGCAGCAGGGAGGGGCGGCCGTGGGAGACCCAGTACTTC. This codes for CASSREGRPWETQYF.

CDR3 in amino acids: CASSLGLWQGNQPQHF. In nucleotides, the CDR3 is TGTGCCAGCAGCCTTGGTTTGTGGCAGGGGAATCAGCCCCAGCATTTT. The rearrangement joins TRBV5-6 to TRBJ1-5, with D perhaps matching TRBD1 (6 bases). V lost 4 bases and J 4 bases, leaving 18 bases between the germline ends. Per the germline V gene, CDR1 is SGHDT and CDR2 is YYEEEE. This CDR3 has 16 residues. Full variable domain (outside the CDR3, taken from reference TRBV5-6 and TRBJ1-5): DAGVTQSPTHLIKTRGQQVTLRCSPKSGHDTVSWYQQALGQGPQFIFQYYEEEERQRGNFPDRFSGHQFPNYSSELNVNALLLGDSALYLCASSLGLWQGNQPQHFGDGTRLSIL.

This chain links TRBV6-5 with TRBJ2-7; 12 bases are a match to TRBD2. The CDR3 spans 14 residues. Germline CDR1 MNHEY, CDR2 SVGAGI. Trimming removed 7 bases from V and 4 bases from J; junction bases left unmatched: 5. The CDR3: CASTSGRVWYEQYF. Written as DNA, the CDR3 is TGTGCCAGCACTAGCGGGAGGGTGTGGTACGAGCAGTACTTC.

The V call is TRBV6-1, the J call TRBJ1-4; D is unresolved. CDR3 length equals 13 residues. CDR1 MNHNS and CDR2 SASEGT come from the germline V gene. The ends were cut back, 1 base at V and 10 bases at J, with 10 bases in the middle. The CDR3 is CASSEGGGGKLFF. CDR3 sequence (DNA): TGTGCCAGCAGTGAAGGGGGAGGAGGAAAACTGTTTTTT.

This clone was counted a single time. The rearrangement joins TRBV9 to TRBJ1-3, with D possibly being TRBD1 (6 bases). CDR1 SGDLS and CDR2 YYNGEE come from the germline V gene. CDR3 size: 18 residues. Trimming left V 3 bases short and J 0 bases short, with 19 bases between. DNA of the CDR3: TGTGCCAGCAGCGCCGAGGGGCAGGGGACCTCCTCTGGAAACACCATATATTTT. This codes for CASSAEGQGTSSGNTIYF.

The V call is TRBV6-4, the J call TRBJ2-1, with TRBD2 matching over 8 bases. From germline, CDR1 is MRHNA and CDR2 SNTAGT. Trimming took 3 bases from V and 7 from J; bases not matched to a gene: 8. The CDR3 length is 15 residues. The CDR3 sequence: CASSEEAGVGNEQFF. CDR3 DNA: TGTGCCAGCAGTGAAGAAGCGGGAGTTGGGAATGAGCAGTTCTTC.

The V and J genes are TRBV11-2 and TRBJ2-3; TRBD2 aligns across 12 bases. V lost 5 bases to trimming and J lost 0 bases; unmatched junction nucleotides: 12. This CDR3 has 19 amino acids. CDR1 and CDR2 (germline): SGHAT, FQNNGV. CDR3 in DNA: TGTGCCAGCAGCCCCCGGGCTAGCGGGGGGGGTTCTAGCACAGATACGCAGTATTTT. Protein sequence: CASSPRASGGGSSTDTQYF.

This clone occurred once. The chain links TRBV4-1 to TRBJ1-3; D is undetermined. The germline gives CDR1 MGHRA, CDR2 YSYEKL. This CDR3 comprises 16 residues. Trimming took 0 bases from V and 4 from J, leaving 13 bases between them. As DNA, the CDR3 is TGCGCCAGCAGCCAAGACCATGGCCAGATCGGAAACACCATATATTTT. Encoded protein: CASSQDHGQIGNTIYF.

V and J are TRBV2 and TRBJ2-7, with 9 nucleotides matching TRBD1. Germline V lookup: CDR1 SNHLY, CDR2 FYNNEI. With 7 bases clipped from V and 7 bases from J, the junction kept 8 bases outside the gene matches. The CDR3 runs to 13 residues. The CDR3 DNA follows: TGTGCCAGCACCTGGGACAGGGCGGAAGAGCAGTACTTC. This encodes CASTWDRAEEQYF.

J is TRBJ1-1 and V is TRBV5-1; TRBD1 might be the D (5 bases). The length of the CDR3 is 14 residues. Per germline, CDR1 SGHRS and CDR2 YFSETQ. V lost 3 bases and J lost 6, with 15 bases in between. CDR3: CASSSGLESAEAFF. CDR3 DNA: TGCGCCAGCAGCTCGGGACTGGAAAGCGCTGAAGCTTTCTTT.

V gene TRBV9 combines with J gene TRBJ2-1; 8 nucleotides match TRBD2. CDR1 and CDR2 from the germline V gene are SGDLS and YYNGEE. V was pared by 2 bases and J by 0 bases, with 4 bases of the junction left unmatched. This CDR3 is built from 16 residues. CDR3 sequence: CASSVSGGLSYNEQFF. The CDR3 nucleotides read TGTGCCAGCAGCGTCAGCGGGGGCCTCTCCTACAATGAGCAGTTCTTC.

The CDR3 reads CACGQGGESYEQYF. The DNA for the CDR3 is TGTGCCTGCGGACAGGGAGGGGAGTCCTACGAGCAGTACTTC. The rearrangement uses TRBV18 and TRBJ2-7; TRBD1 might be the D (8 bases). V lost 11 bases to trimming and J lost 1 base, with 18 bases between them. This CDR3 comprises 14 residues. Germline values: CDR1 KGHSH, CDR2 LQKENI.

The chain is built from TRBV4-1 and TRBJ2-7; tentative D call: TRBD2 (7 bases). Per the germline V gene, CDR1 is MGHRA and CDR2 is YSYEKL. This CDR3 region has 16 residues. The V end was cut by 1 base, the J end by 3 bases, with 16 bases between. The DNA of the CDR3 is TGCGCCAGCAGCCAAGGGTGGGGGGGGCCCGACTACGAGCAGTACTTC. Residues: CASSQGWGGPDYEQYF.

This rearrangement joins TRBV6-5 to TRBJ1-3, with a possible D match to TRBD1 (5 bases). CDR3 size: 16 residues. Germline CDR1 MNHEY, CDR2 SVGAGI. Deletions cut 0 bases from V and 0 bases from J, with 9 bases between. CDR3 DNA: TGTGCCAGCAGTTACTCTGCGGGGACCTCTGGAAACACCATATATTTT. Protein sequence: CASSYSAGTSGNTIYF.

CDR3: CASTVLAGGPGEQFF. Written as DNA, the CDR3 is TGTGCCAGCACGGTACTAGCGGGGGGGCCAGGTGAGCAGTTCTTC. This chain connects TRBV6-5 to TRBJ2-1, with 13 positions matching TRBD2. The CDR3 loop spans 15 amino acids. Trimming at V came to 7 bases and at J to 9 bases, leaving 9 bases not matched to a gene. Germline CDR1 is MNHEY and CDR2 is SVGAGI.

The J gene is TRBJ2-7, the V gene TRBV4-1; possibly TRBD1 for D (6 bases). CDR1 and CDR2 (germline): MGHRA, YSYEKL. The CDR3 runs 14 residues. V was shortened by 5 bases and J by 3 bases, with 14 bases between the two germline ends. The CDR3 nucleotides read TGCGCCAGCAGCAGCCGGGACACAAGCTACGAGCAGTACTTC. Protein: CASSSRDTSYEQYF.

The chain couples TRBV2 to TRBJ2-5; TRBD2 matches 11 bases. V dropped 4 bases and J dropped 0; count of bases not matched to a gene: 10. The CDR3 length is 18 residues. Per the germline V gene, CDR1 is SNHLY and CDR2 is FYNNEI. CDR3 in amino acids: CASSGKVAGGTYQETQYF. The CDR3 DNA follows: TGTGCCAGCAGTGGAAAGGTAGCGGGGGGGACGTACCAAGAGACCCAGTACTTC.

This rearrangement joins TRBV9 to TRBJ1-2; 10 nucleotides agree with TRBD1. Germline assignment: CDR1 SGDLS and CDR2 YYNGEE. Losses at the gene ends were 3 bases for V and 9 bases for J; bases not matched to a gene: 5. This CDR3 spans 13 amino acids. CDR3 amino acids: CASSARDRGSYTF. The DNA for the CDR3 is TGTGCCAGCAGCGCGAGGGACAGGGGAAGCTACACCTTC.

The chain carries TRBV28 and TRBJ1-3; possibly TRBD1 for D (5 bases). V gave up 8 bases and J gave up 2 bases, with 13 bases separating them. Germline CDR1 and CDR2: MDHEN and SYDVKM. The length of the CDR3 is 14 residues. The CDR3 is CASARRGTGNTIYF. CDR3 in DNA: TGTGCCAGCGCGCGAAGGGGAACTGGAAACACCATATATTTT.